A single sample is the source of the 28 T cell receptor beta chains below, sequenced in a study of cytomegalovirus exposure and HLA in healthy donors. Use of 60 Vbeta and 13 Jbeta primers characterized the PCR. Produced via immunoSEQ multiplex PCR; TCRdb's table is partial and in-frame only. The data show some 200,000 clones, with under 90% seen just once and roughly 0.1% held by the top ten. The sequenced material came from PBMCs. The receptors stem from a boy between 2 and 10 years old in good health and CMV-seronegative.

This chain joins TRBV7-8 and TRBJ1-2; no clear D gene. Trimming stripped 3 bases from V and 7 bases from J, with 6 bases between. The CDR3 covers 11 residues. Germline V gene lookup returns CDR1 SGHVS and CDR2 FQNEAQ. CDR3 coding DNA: TGTGCCAGCAGCTTGAACGGTGGCTACACCTTC. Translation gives CASSLNGGYTF.

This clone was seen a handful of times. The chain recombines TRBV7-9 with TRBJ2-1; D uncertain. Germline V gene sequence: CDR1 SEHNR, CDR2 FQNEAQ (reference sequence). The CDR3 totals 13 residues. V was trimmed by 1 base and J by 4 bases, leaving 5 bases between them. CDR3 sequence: CASSLVGYNEQFF. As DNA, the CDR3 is TGTGCCAGCAGCTTAGTCGGGTACAATGAGCAGTTCTTC.

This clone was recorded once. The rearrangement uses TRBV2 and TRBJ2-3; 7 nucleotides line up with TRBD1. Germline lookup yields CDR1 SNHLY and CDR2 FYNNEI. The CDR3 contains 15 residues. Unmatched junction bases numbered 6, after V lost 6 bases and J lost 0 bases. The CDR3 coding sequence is TGTGCCAGCAGGGCGGACAGGTCCAGCACAGATACGCAGTATTTT. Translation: CASRADRSSTDTQYF.

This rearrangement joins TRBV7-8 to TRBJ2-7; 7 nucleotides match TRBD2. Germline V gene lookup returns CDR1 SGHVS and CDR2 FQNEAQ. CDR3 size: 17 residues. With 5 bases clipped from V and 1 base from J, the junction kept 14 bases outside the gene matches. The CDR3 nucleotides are TGTGCCAGCAGCCCACCCCTCGCTGCTAGCGGTTCCTACGAGCAGTACTTC. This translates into CASSPPLAASGSYEQYF.

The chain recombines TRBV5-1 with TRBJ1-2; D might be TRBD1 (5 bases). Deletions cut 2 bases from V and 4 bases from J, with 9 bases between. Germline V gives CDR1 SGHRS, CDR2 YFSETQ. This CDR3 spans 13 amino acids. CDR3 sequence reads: CASSFDSLYGYTF. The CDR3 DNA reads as TGCGCCAGCAGCTTCGACAGCCTCTATGGCTACACCTTC.

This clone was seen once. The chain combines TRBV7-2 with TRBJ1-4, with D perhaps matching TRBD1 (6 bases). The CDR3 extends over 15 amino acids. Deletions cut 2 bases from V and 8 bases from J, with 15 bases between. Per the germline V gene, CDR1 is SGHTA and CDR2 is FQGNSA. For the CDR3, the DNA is TGTGCCAGCAGCTTAACGTCAGGGGTCTGGGAAAAACTGTTTTTT. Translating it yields CASSLTSGVWEKLFF.

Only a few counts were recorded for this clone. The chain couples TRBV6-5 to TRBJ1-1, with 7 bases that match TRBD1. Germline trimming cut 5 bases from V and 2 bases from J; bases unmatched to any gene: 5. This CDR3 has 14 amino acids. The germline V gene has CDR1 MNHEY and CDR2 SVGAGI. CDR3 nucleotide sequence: TGTGCCAGCAGTCTCGGGACAGCTAACACTGAAGCTTTCTTT. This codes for CASSLGTANTEAFF.

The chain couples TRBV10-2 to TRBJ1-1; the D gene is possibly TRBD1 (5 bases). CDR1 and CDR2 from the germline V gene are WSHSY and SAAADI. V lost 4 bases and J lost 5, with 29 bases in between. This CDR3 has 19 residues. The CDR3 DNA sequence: TGCGCCAGCAGTGTAATGTGGGGGGTGATGGAACGGGCAGGGACTGAAGCTTTCTTT. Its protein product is CASSVMWGVMERAGTEAFF.

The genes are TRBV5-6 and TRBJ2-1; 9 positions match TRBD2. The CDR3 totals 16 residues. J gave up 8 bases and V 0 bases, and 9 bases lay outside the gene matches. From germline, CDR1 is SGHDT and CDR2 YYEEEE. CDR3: CASSLVGTSKVHEQFF. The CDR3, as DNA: TGTGCCAGCAGCTTGGTCGGGACTAGCAAGGTCCATGAGCAGTTCTTC.

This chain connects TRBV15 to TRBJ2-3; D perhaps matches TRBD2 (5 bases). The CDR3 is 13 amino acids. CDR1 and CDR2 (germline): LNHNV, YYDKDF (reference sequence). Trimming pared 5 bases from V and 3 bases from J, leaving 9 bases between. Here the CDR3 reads CATSGLDTDTQYF. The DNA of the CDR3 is TGTGCCACCAGCGGACTGGATACAGATACGCAGTATTTT.

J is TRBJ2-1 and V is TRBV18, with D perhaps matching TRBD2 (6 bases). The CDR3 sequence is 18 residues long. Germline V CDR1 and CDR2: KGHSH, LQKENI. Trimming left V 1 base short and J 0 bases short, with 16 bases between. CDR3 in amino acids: CASSPRARWGDSYNEQFF. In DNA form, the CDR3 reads TGTGCCAGCTCACCACGAGCACGGTGGGGGGACTCCTACAATGAGCAGTTCTTC. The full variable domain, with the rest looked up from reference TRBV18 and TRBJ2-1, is NAGVMQNPRHLVRRRGQEARLRCSPMKGHSHVYWYRQLPEEGLKFMVYLQKENIIDESGMPKERFSAEFPKEGPSILRIQQVVRGDSAAYFCASSPRARWGDSYNEQFFGPGTRLTVL.

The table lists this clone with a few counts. CDR3 sequence (DNA): TGTGCCAGCAGCTTAATTGCGGGGGTTAACACCGGGGAGCTGTTTTTT. Protein product: CASSLIAGVNTGELFF. The chain combines TRBV11-2 with TRBJ2-2, with 7 positions matching TRBD2. Germline V CDR1 and CDR2: SGHAT, FQNNGV. The V gene end was trimmed by 2 bases and the J gene end by 2 bases; junction bases not matched to a gene: 5. This CDR3 spans 16 amino acids. The full variable domain, in which reference TRBV11-2 and TRBJ2-2 provide the parts outside the CDR3, is EAGVAQSPRYKIIEKRQSVAFWCNPISGHATLYWYQQILGQGPKLLIQFQNNGVVDDSQLPKDRFSAERLKGVDSTLKIQPAKLEDSAVYLCASSLIAGVNTGELFFGEGSRLTVL.

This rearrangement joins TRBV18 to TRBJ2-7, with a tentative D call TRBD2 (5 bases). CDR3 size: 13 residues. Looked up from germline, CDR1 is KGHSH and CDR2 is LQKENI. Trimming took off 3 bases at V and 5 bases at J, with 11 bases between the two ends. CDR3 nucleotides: TGTGCCAGCTCACCGGGCCGGGATGACGAGCAGTACTTC. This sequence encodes CASSPGRDDEQYF.

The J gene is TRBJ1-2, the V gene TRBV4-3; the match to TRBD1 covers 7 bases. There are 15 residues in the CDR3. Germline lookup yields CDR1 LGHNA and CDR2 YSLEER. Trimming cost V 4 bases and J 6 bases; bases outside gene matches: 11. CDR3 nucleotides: TGCGCCAGCAGCCTACGACAGGGTGAGACGAATGGCTACACCTTC. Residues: CASSLRQGETNGYTF.

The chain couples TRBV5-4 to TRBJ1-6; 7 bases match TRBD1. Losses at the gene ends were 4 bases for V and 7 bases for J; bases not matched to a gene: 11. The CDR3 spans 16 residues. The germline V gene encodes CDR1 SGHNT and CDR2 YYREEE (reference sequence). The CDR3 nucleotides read TGTGCCAGCAGCCCCCGAGGGGGCCCAGGGAATTCACCCCTCCACTTT. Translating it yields CASSPRGGPGNSPLHF.

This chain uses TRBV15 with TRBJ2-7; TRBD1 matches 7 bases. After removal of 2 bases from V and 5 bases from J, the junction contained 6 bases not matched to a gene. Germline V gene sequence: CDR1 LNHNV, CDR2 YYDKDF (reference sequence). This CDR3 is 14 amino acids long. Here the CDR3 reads CATSRRPGGNEQYF. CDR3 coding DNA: TGTGCCACCAGCAGAAGGCCAGGGGGTAACGAGCAGTACTTC.

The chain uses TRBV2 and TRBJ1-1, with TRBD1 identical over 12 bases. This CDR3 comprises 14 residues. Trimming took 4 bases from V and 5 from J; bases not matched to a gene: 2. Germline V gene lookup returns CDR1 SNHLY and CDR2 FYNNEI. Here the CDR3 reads CASSGGQGATEAFF. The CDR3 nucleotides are TGTGCCAGCAGTGGGGGACAGGGGGCGACTGAAGCTTTCTTT. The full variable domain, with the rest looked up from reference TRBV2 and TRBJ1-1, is EPEVTQTPSHQVTQMGQEVILRCVPISNHLYFYWYRQILGQKVEFLVSFYNNEISEKSEIFDDQFSVERPDGSNFTLKIRSTKLEDSAMYFCASSGGQGATEAFFGQGTRLTVV.

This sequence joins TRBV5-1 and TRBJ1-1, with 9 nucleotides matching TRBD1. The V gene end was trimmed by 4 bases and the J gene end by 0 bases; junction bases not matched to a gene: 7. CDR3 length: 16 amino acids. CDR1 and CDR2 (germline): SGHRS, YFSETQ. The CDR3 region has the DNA TGCGCCAGCAGCCCATGGGACAGGGCAATGAACACTGAAGCTTTCTTT. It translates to CASSPWDRAMNTEAFF.

This CDR3 reads CATGGSVTDTQYF. In DNA form, the CDR3 reads TGTGCCACCGGGGGGTCAGTGACAGATACGCAGTATTTT. J is TRBJ2-3 and V is TRBV6-5; 7 bases are a match to TRBD2. The germline gives CDR1 MNHEY, CDR2 SVGAGI. The CDR3 extends over 13 amino acids. V lost 10 bases, J lost 3 bases, and 7 bases stayed unmatched.

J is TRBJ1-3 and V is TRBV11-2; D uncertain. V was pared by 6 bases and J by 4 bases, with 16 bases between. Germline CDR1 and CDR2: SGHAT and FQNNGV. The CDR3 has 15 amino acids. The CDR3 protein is CASSLASGSGNTIYF. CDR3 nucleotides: TGTGCCAGCAGTCTAGCCTCGGGAAGCGGAAACACCATATATTTT.

CDR3 coding DNA: TGTGCCAGCAGCTTAGCGCCCGGGTACGAGCAGTACTTC. Encoded protein: CASSLAPGYEQYF. The gene calls are TRBV7-2 and TRBJ2-7; D not certain. This CDR3 is built from 13 residues. Germline CDR1 is SGHTA and CDR2 is FQGNSA. The V and J ends lost 0 bases and 4 bases respectively, with 7 bases between them.

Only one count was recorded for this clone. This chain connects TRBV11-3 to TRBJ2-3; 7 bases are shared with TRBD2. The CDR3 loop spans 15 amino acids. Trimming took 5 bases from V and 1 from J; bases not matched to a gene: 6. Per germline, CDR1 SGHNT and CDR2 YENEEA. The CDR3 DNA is TGTGCCAGCAGCCCGCGGGCGGGGGGCACAGATACGCAGTATTTT. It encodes CASSPRAGGTDTQYF.

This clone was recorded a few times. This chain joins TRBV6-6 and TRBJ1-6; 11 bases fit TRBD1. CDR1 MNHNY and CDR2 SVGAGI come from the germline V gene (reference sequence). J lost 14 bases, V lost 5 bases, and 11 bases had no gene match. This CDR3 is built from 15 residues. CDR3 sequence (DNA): TGTGCCAGCAGTGCTAACGGACAGGGGGCAAGGGCCCTCCACTTT. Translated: CASSANGQGARALHF.

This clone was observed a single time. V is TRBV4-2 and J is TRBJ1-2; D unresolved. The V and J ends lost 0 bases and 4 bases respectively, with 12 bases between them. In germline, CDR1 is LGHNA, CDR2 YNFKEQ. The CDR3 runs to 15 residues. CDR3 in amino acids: CASSQDRFPFYGYTF. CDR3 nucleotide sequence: TGTGCCAGCAGCCAAGACAGGTTCCCATTCTATGGCTACACCTTC.

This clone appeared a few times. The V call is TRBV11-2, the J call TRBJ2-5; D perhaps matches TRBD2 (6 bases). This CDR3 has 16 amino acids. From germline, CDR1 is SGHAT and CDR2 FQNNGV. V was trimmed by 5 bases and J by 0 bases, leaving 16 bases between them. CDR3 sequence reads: CASSPAGQPYQETQYF. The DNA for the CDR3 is TGTGCCAGCAGCCCCGCGGGGCAGCCGTACCAAGAGACCCAGTACTTC.

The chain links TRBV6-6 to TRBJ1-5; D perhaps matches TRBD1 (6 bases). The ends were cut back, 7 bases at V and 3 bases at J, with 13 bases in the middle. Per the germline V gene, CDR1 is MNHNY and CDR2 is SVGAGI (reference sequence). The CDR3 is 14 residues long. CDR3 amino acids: CASNPGEYNQPQHF. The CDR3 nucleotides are TGTGCCAGCAACCCAGGGGAGTACAATCAGCCCCAGCATTTT.

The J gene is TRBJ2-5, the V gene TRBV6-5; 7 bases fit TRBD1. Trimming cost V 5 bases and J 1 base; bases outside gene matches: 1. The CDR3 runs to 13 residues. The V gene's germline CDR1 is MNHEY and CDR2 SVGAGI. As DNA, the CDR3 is TGTGCCAGCAGTCGACAGGGCCAAGAGACCCAGTACTTC. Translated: CASSRQGQETQYF.

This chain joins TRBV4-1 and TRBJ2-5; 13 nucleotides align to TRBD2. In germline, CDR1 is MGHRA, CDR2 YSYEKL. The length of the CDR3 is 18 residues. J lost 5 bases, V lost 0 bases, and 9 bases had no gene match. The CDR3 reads CASSQDSTSGGAWETQYF. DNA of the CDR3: TGCGCCAGCAGCCAAGACAGTACTAGCGGGGGGGCCTGGGAGACCCAGTACTTC.